The 11 T cell receptor beta chains below all came from one sample that was sequenced in a study of T-cell memory formation after mild COVID-19. TCRdb used MiXCR to reprocess the 5' RACE reads, holding one entry per CDR3 protein. The data contain 250,000 to 350,000 distinct CDR3 sequences, about 16% of them singletons. Sequencing input: PBMCs or a T cell subset sorted from them (not recorded which). The source of these receptors is a man younger than 30 who had mild COVID-19 (a few samples of this study predate the infection). Cell type and time point are not known.

This chain joins TRBV5-4 and TRBJ1-2, with D possibly TRBD1 on 5 matching bases. The CDR3 contains 15 residues. Trimming removed 6 bases at V and 8 bases at J, with 23 bases between. Germline loops: CDR1 SGHNT, CDR2 YYREEE (reference sequence). CDR3 amino acids: CASTTMGLSQGGYTF. DNA for the CDR3: TGTGCCAGCACAACTATGGGACTGTCCCAAGGGGGCTACACCTTC.

This clonotype was seen a few times. This chain joins TRBV5-1 and TRBJ2-5; perhaps D is TRBD1 or TRBD2 (6 bases each). Germline CDR1 and CDR2: SGHRS and YFSETQ. V lost 4 bases and J lost 4, with 14 bases in between. The CDR3 totals 14 residues. Written as DNA, the CDR3 is TGCGCCAGCAGCCCCGGAGGGGGAGGAGAGACCCAGTACTTC. Protein product: CASSPGGGGETQYF.

V is TRBV6-5 and J is TRBJ2-6; D is ambiguous. Trimming pared 6 bases from V and 0 bases from J, leaving 9 bases between. The germline gives CDR1 MNHEY, CDR2 SVGAGI. CDR3 size: 15 residues. The CDR3 nucleotides are TGTGCCAGCAGCGGCAGAGACTCTGGGGCCAACGTCCTGACTTTC. As protein: CASSGRDSGANVLTF.

This clonotype was counted between two and nine times. The rearrangement uses TRBV20-1 and TRBJ2-1; D may be TRBD2 (6 bases). Germline-derived CDR1 and CDR2 are DFQATT and SNEGSKA (reference sequence). The CDR3 is 15 amino acids. Trimming took 1 base from V and 7 from J, leaving 17 bases between them. The CDR3 loop reads CSARAGTGARNEQFF. CDR3 nucleotides: TGCAGTGCTAGAGCCGGGACTGGGGCGAGAAATGAGCAGTTCTTC.

This sequence joins TRBV12-3 or TRBV12-4 and TRBJ2-7; TRBD1 matches at 8 bases. Trimming took 6 bases from V and 2 from J; bases not matched to a gene: 9. The CDR3 sequence is 15 residues long. CDR3 sequence: CASSPAPGGTYEQYF. The CDR3 bases are TGTGCCAGCAGCCCCGCCCCAGGGGGCACCTACGAGCAGTACTTC.

The V call is TRBV11-2, the J call TRBJ1-2; D is unclear. The germline V gene encodes CDR1 SGHAT and CDR2 FQNNGV. This CDR3 region has 14 residues. The V gene lost 5 bases and the J gene lost 4 bases, with 14 bases spanning the gap. CDR3 in amino acids: CASSPVGVAYGYTF. The CDR3 DNA reads as TGTGCCAGCAGCCCAGTCGGGGTCGCCTATGGCTACACCTTC. Full variable domain (outside the CDR3, taken from reference TRBV11-2 and TRBJ1-2): EAGVAQSPRYKIIEKRQSVAFWCNPISGHATLYWYQQILGQGPKLLIQFQNNGVVDDSQLPKDRFSAERLKGVDSTLKIQPAKLEDSAVYLCASSPVGVAYGYTFGSGTRLTVV.

The genes are TRBV7-9 and TRBJ2-3; no definite D call. V dropped 8 bases and J dropped 1 base, with 13 bases sitting between them. CDR1 and CDR2 (germline): SEHNR, FQNEAQ (reference sequence). There are 14 residues in the CDR3. CDR3 region: CASDPGERTDTQYF. The CDR3 DNA reads TGTGCCAGCGACCCGGGCGAACGCACAGATACGCAGTATTTT.

In this sample, this clonotype turned up a few times. J is TRBJ2-7 and V is TRBV6-5; a weak D match, TRBD1 (5 bases). The germline gives CDR1 MNHEY, CDR2 SVGAGI. The V end was cut by 5 bases, the J end by 2 bases, with 13 bases between. The CDR3 runs 14 residues. CDR3 nucleotides: TGTGCCAGCAGTCCGGACATTATCCCCTACGAGCAGTACTTC. As protein: CASSPDIIPYEQYF.

This chain joins TRBV10-3 and TRBJ2-6; D ambiguous. The CDR3 is 14 residues long. Germline CDR1 ENHRY, CDR2 SYGVKD. V was cut by 8 bases and J by 1 base, with 9 bases left in between. CDR3 in amino acids: CAILGKSGANVLTF. The CDR3 DNA is TGTGCCATCCTTGGGAAATCTGGGGCCAACGTCCTGACTTTC.

In its sample, this clonotype was seen a few times. This chain's CDR3 is CASSLGLIYNEQFF. The DNA for the CDR3 is TGTGCCAGCAGTTTAGGCCTTATCTACAATGAGCAGTTCTTC. The V gene is TRBV12-3 or TRBV12-4, the J gene TRBJ2-1; D is unresolved. V was cut by 1 base and J by 3 bases, with 7 bases left in between. The CDR3 totals 14 residues.

This chain joins TRBV3-1 and TRBJ2-3; 11 positions agree with TRBD2. Trimming took 8 bases from V and 0 from J; bases not matched to a gene: 13. The germline V gene encodes CDR1 LGHDT and CDR2 YNNKEL (reference sequence). This CDR3 has 18 amino acids. CDR3 sequence reads: CASFPGLAGGYSTDTQYF. The CDR3 DNA reads TGTGCCAGCTTTCCGGGGCTAGCGGGGGGCTACAGCACAGATACGCAGTATTTT.